The clone carrying this T cell receptor (beta chain) was recorded many times. Its antigen is still unknown. This entry is derived from a study of early T cells in non-severe SARS-CoV-2 infection. Background on the study: From unsorted whole blood, bulk RNA was sequenced, and the chains remained unpaired.

Overall study findings and caveats: In VDJdb matching, anti-spike CD8 responses were favored while private and CD4 specificities went missing.

Germline V lookup: CDR1 MDHEN, CDR2 SYDVKM. Trimming removed 6 bases from V and 0 bases from J, with 12 bases in between. The CDR3 covers 14 residues. In TCRdb, the 5' RACE reads were re-called with MiXCR into one record per CDR3 protein. The sample contains more than 65,000 distinct CDR3 sequences, around an eighth of which appear only once. Sequenced sample: whole blood. The TCR comes from an adult who was a healthcare worker with PCR-confirmed SARS-CoV-2 infection or an uninfected control (not recorded which). The chain has TRBV28 and TRBJ2-7; the D gene is possibly TRBD2 (5 bases). CDR3 protein: CASSPGESSYEQYF. DNA for the CDR3: TGTGCCAGCAGCCCTGGGGAGAGCTCCTACGAGCAGTACTTC. Based on the CDR3 plus reference TRBV28 and TRBJ2-7, the full variable domain is DVKVTQSSRYLVKRTGEKVFLECVQDMDHENMFWYRQDPGLGLRLIYFSYDVKMKEKGDIPEGYSVSREKKERFSLILESASTNQTSMYLCASSPGESSYEQYFGPGTRLTVT.